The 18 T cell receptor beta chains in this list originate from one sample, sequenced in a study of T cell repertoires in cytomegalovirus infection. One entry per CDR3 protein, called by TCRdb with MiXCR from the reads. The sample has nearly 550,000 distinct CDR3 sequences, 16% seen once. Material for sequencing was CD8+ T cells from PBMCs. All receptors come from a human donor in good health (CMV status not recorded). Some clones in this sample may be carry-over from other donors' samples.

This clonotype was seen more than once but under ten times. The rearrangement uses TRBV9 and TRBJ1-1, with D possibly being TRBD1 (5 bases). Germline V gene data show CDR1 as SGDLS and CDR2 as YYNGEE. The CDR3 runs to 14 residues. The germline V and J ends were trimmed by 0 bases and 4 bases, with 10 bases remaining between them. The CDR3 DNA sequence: TGTGCCAGCAGCGTAGCTGGGGGATCCACTGAAGCTTTCTTT. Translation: CASSVAGGSTEAFF.

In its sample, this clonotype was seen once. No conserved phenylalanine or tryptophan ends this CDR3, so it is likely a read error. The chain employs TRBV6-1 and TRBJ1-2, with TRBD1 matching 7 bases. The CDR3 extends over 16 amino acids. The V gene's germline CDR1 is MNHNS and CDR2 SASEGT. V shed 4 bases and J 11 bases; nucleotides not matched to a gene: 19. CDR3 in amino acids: CASSGLRQGGDYVYTY. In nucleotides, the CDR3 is TGTGCCAGCAGTGGATTACGACAGGGTGGTGACTATGTTTACACCTAC.

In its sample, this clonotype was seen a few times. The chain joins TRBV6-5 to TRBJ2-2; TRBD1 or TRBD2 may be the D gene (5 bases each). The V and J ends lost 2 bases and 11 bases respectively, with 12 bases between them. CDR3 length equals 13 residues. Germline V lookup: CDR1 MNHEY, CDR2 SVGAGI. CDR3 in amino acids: CASSYKGTRELFF. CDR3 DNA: TGTGCCAGCAGTTACAAGGGGACCCGTGAGCTGTTTTTT.

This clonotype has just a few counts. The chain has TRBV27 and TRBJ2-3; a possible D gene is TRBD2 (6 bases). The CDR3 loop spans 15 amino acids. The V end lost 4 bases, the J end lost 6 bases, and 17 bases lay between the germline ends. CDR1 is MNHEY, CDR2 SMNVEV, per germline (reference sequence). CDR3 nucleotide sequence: TGTGCCAGCAGTTATCGTAGCGGAACACACGATACGCAGTATTTT. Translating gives CASSYRSGTHDTQYF.

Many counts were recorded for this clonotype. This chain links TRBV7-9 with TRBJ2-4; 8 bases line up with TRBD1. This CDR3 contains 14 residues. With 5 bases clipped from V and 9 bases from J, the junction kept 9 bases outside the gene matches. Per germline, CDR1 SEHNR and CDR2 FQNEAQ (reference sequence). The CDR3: CASSGGQGDGIQYF. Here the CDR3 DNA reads TGTGCCAGCAGCGGTGGACAGGGAGATGGCATTCAGTACTTC.

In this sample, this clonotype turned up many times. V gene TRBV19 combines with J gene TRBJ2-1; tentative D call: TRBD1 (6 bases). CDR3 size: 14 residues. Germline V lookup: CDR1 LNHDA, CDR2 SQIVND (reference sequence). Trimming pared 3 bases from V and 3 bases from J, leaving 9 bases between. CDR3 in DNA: TGTGCCAGTAGTATGTCAGGGGACTACAATGAGCAGTTCTTC. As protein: CASSMSGDYNEQFF.

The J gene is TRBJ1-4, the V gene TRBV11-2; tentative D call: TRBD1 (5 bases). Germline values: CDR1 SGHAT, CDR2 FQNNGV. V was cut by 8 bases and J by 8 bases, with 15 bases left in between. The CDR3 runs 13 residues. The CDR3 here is CASSGAVREKLFF. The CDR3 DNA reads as TGTGCCAGCTCTGGGGCTGTGAGAGAAAAACTGTTTTTT.

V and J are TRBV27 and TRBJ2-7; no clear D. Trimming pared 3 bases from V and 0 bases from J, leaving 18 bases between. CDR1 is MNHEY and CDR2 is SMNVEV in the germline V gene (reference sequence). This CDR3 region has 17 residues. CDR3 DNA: TGTGCCAGCAGTTTCCAAGTTCCGACACCTGGCTCCTACGAGCAGTACTTC. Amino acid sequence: CASSFQVPTPGSYEQYF.

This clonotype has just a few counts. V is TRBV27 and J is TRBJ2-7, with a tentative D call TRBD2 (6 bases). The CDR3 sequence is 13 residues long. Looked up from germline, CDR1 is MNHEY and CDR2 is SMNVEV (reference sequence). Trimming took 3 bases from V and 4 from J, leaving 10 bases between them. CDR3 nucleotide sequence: TGTGCCAGCAGTTTGGGGGGAGAGTACGAGCAGTACTTC. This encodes CASSLGGEYEQYF.

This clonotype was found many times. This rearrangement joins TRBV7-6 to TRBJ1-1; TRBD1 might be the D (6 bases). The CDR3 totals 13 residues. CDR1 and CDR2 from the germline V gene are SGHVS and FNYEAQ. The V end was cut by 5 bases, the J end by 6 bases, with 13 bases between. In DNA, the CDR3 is TGTGCCAGCAGCGTCACAGGGAGGGCTGAAGCTTTCTTT. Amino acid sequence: CASSVTGRAEAFF.

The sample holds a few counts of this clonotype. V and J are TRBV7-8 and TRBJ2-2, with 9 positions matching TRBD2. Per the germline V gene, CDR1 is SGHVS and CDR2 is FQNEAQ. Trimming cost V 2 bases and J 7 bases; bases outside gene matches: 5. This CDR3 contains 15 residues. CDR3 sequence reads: CASSLLSRGGGELFF. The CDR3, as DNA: TGTGCCAGCAGCTTACTATCGCGGGGGGGCGGGGAGCTGTTTTTT.

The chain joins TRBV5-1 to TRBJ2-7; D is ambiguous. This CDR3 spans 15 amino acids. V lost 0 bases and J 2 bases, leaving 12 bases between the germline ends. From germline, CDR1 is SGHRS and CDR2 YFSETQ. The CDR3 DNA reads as TGCGCCAGCAGCTTGGAACGGTACTCTACCTACGAGCAGTACTTC. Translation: CASSLERYSTYEQYF.

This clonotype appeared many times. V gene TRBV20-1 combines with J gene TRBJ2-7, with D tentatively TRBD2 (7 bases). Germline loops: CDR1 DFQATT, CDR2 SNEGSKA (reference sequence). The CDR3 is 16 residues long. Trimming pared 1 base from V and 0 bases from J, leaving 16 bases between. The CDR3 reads CSARGGGGTSSYEQYF. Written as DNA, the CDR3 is TGCAGTGCTAGAGGGGGAGGGGGTACTAGCTCCTACGAGCAGTACTTC.

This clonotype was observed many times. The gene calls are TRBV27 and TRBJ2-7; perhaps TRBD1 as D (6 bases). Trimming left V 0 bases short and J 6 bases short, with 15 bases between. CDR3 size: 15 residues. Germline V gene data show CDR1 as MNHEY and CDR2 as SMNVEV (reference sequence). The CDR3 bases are TGTGCCAGCAGTTTATCAGGCAGGGGAAATGCCGAGCAGTACTTC. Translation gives CASSLSGRGNAEQYF.

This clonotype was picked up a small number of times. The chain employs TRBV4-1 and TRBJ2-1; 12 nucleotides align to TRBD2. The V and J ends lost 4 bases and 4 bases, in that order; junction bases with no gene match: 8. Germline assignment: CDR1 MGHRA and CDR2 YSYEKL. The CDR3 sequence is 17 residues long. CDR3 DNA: TGCGCCAGCAGCCTTAGACTAGCGGGGGCCTCTTACAATGAGCAGTTCTTC. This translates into CASSLRLAGASYNEQFF.

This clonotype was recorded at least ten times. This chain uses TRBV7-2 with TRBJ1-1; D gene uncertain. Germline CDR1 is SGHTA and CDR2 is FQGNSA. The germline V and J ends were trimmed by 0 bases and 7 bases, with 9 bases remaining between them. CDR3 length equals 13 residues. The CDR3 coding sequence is TGTGCCAGCAGCTTAGCAGGGCCGGATGAAGCTTTCTTT. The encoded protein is CASSLAGPDEAFF.

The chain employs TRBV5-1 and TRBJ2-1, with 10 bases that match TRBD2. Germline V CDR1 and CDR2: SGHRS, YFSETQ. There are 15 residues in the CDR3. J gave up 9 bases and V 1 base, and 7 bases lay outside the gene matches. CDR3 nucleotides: TGCGCCAGCAGCTTGTCCCTAGCGGGGGAGGGTGAGCAGTTCTTC. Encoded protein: CASSLSLAGEGEQFF. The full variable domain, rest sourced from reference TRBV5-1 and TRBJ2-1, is KAGVTQTPRYLIKTRGQQVTLSCSPISGHRSVSWYQQTPGQGLQFLFEYFSETQRNKGNFPGRFSGRQFSNSRSEMNVSTLELGDSALYLCASSLSLAGEGEQFFGPGTRLTVL.

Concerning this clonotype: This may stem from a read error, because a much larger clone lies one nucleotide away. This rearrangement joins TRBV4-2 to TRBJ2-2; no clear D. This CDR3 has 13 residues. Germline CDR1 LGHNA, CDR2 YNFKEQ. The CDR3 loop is CAGSQDETGELFF. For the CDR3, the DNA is TGTGCCGGCAGCCAAGATGAGACCGGGGAGCTGTTTTTT.